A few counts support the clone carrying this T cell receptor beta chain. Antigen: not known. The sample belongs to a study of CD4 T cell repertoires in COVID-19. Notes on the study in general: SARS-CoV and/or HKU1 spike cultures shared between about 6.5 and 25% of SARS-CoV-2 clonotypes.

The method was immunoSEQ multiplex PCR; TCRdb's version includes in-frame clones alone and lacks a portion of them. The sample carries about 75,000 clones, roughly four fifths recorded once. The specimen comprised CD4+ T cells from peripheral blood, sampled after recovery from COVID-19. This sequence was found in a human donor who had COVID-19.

CDR3 in amino acids: CASRLTGSSGNTIYF. DNA for the CDR3: TGCGCCAGCCGATTGACAGGGAGCTCTGGAAACACCATATATTTT. This chain uses TRBV5-1 with TRBJ1-3; 7 bases line up with TRBD1. Unmatched junction bases numbered 7, after V lost 7 bases and J lost 0 bases. The CDR3 is 15 residues long. CDR1 SGHRS and CDR2 YFSETQ come from the germline V gene.